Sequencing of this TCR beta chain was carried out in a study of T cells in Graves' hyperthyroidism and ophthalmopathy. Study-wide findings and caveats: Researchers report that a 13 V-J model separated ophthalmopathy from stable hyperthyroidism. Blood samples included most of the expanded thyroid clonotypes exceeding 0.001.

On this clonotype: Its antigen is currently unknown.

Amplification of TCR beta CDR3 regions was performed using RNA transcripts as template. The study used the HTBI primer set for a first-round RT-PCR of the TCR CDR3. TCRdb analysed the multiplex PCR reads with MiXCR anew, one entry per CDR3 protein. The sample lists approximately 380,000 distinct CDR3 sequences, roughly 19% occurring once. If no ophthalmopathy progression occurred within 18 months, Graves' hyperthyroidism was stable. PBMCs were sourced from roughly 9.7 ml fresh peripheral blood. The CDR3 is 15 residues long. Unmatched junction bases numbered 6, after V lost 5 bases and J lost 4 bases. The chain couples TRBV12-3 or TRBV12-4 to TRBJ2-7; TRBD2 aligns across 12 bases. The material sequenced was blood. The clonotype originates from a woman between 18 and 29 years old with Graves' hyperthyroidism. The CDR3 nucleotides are TGTGCCAGCAGTCATGGACTAGCGGGGAGGTACGAGCAGTACTTC. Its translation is CASSHGLAGRYEQYF.